These 11 T cell receptor beta chains were all obtained from the same sample, sequenced in a study of T cell responses to AZD1222 COVID-19 vaccine. The protocol was immunoSEQ multiplex PCR, while the TCRdb copy is restricted to in-frame clones and leaves out a portion. Of some 150,000 clones in the sample, 88% were seen once. The material was peripheral blood, obtained 28 days after the second AZD1222 dose. These receptors came from an adult who received the AZD1222 COVID-19 vaccine.

This clone appeared once. The chain couples TRBV5-8 to TRBJ2-1; no reliable D call. Trimming removed 2 bases from V and 12 bases from J, with 6 bases in between. This CDR3 has 10 residues. Germline CDR1 is SGHTS and CDR2 is YDEGEE. The CDR3 reads CASSFKGQFF. For the CDR3, the DNA is TGTGCCAGCAGCTTTAAGGGGCAGTTCTTC. Combining the CDR3 with reference TRBV5-8 and TRBJ2-1 gives the whole variable domain EAGVTQSPTHLIKTRGQQATLRCSPISGHTSVYWYQQALGLGLQFLLWYDEGEERNRGNFPPRFSGRQFPNYSSELNVNALELEDSALYLCASSFKGQFFGPGTRLTVL.

This rearrangement joins TRBV5-1 to TRBJ1-6; D is unclear. Germline V gives CDR1 SGHRS, CDR2 YFSETQ. V was trimmed by 0 bases and J by 0 bases, leaving 13 bases between them. CDR3 length: 18 residues. The CDR3 is CASSLAEGFSSYNSPLHF. The CDR3 DNA reads TGCGCCAGCAGCTTGGCCGAGGGTTTTAGCTCCTATAATTCACCCCTCCACTTT.

The chain recombines TRBV10-1 with TRBJ2-2, with D perhaps being TRBD1 or TRBD2 (5 bases each). This CDR3 is built from 16 residues. Trimming left V 5 bases short and J 2 bases short, with 15 bases between. Germline V CDR1 and CDR2: WNHNN, SYGVQD (reference sequence). In DNA form, the CDR3 reads TGCGCCAGCAGTTTTGACGGGACGGGAAACACCGGGGAGCTGTTTTTT. Translating it yields CASSFDGTGNTGELFF.

The genes are TRBV6-4 and TRBJ1-2, with TRBD1 matching 7 bases. V was clipped by 2 bases and J by 7 bases; unmatched bases: 7. The CDR3 runs 14 residues. From germline, CDR1 is MRHNA and CDR2 SNTAGT. CDR3 region: CASSDEGTVFGYTF. The CDR3 DNA sequence: TGTGCCAGCAGTGACGAGGGGACAGTGTTTGGCTACACCTTC.

The chain couples TRBV7-3 to TRBJ1-2; no firm D call. Germline CDR1 and CDR2: SGHTA and FQGTGA. Trimming cost V 3 bases and J 2 bases, with 10 bases left between them. The CDR3 extends over 14 amino acids. CDR3 coding DNA: TGTGCCAGCAGCTTTACCCCTCTCAACTATGGCTACACCTTC. It yields the protein CASSFTPLNYGYTF.

The V gene is TRBV2, the J gene TRBJ1-1; tentative D call: TRBD1 (5 bases). There are 12 residues in the CDR3. Trimming took 6 bases from V and 4 from J, leaving 9 bases between them. Germline V gives CDR1 SNHLY, CDR2 FYNNEI. CDR3 amino acids: CASRMGGTEAFF. The CDR3 region has the DNA TGTGCCAGCAGGATGGGGGGCACTGAAGCTTTCTTT. The full variable domain, rest sourced from reference TRBV2 and TRBJ1-1, is EPEVTQTPSHQVTQMGQEVILRCVPISNHLYFYWYRQILGQKVEFLVSFYNNEISEKSEIFDDQFSVERPDGSNFTLKIRSTKLEDSAMYFCASRMGGTEAFFGQGTRLTVV.

This chain joins TRBV2 and TRBJ2-1, with TRBD2 as a possible D gene (5 bases). Between the trimmed V and J ends, which lost 4 bases and 0 bases, there was a span of 19 bases. Germline V gene lookup returns CDR1 SNHLY and CDR2 FYNNEI. This CDR3 has 18 residues. The CDR3 DNA reads TGTGCCAGCAGTGTTCTCGGGCTAGCCACGAGCTCCTACAATGAGCAGTTCTTC. It translates to CASSVLGLATSSYNEQFF.

This chain joins TRBV11-2 and TRBJ2-2; D is unresolved. The germline gives CDR1 SGHAT, CDR2 FQNNGV. Trimming removed 3 bases at V and 2 bases at J, with 19 bases between. The CDR3 is 18 amino acids. The CDR3 DNA sequence: TGTGCCAGCAGCTTCCCGGACCTGTTGATTCCTAACACCGGGGAGCTGTTTTTT. Its translation is CASSFPDLLIPNTGELFF.

CDR3 residues: CASSRWRQETQYF. The CDR3 nucleotides read TGTGCCAGCAGCCGCTGGCGGCAAGAGACCCAGTACTTC. The chain couples TRBV14 to TRBJ2-5; no firm D call. Germline assignment: CDR1 SGHDN and CDR2 FVKESK. Between the trimmed V and J ends, which lost 4 bases and 2 bases, there was a span of 8 bases. There are 13 residues in the CDR3. The full variable domain, completed using reference TRBV14 and TRBJ2-5, is EAGVTQFPSHSVIEKGQTVTLRCDPISGHDNLYWYRRVMGKEIKFLLHFVKESKQDESGMPNNRFLAERTGGTYSTLKVQPAELEDSGVYFCASSRWRQETQYFGPGTRLLVL.

The V call is TRBV5-1, the J call TRBJ2-2; 13 bases are a match to TRBD2. From germline, CDR1 is SGHRS and CDR2 YFSETQ. V was clipped by 4 bases and J by 1 base; unmatched bases: 1. The CDR3 contains 16 residues. The CDR3 DNA sequence: TGCGCCAGCAGCCGACTAGCGGGGGGGAACACCGGGGAGCTGTTTTTT. Translated: CASSRLAGGNTGELFF.

V usage is TRBV13 and J usage is TRBJ2-3; D is undetermined. In germline, CDR1 is PRHDT, CDR2 FYEKMQ (reference sequence). Trimming took off 1 base at V and 0 bases at J, with 2 bases between the two ends. The CDR3 runs to 13 residues. The chain's CDR3 is CASSLESTDTQYF. CDR3 nucleotides: TGTGCCAGCAGCTTAGAGAGCACAGATACGCAGTATTTT.